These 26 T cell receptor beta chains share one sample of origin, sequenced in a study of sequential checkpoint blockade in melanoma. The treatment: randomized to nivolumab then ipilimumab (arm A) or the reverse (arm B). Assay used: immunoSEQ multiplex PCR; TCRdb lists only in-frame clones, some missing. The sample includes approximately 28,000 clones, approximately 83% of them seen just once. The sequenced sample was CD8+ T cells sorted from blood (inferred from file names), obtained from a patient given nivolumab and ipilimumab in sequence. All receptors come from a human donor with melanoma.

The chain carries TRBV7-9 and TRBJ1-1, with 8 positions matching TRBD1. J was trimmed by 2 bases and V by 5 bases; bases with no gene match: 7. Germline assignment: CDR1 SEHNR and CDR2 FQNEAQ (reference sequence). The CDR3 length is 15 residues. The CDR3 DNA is TGTGCCAGCAGCATACCAGGGGGCGCCAACACTGAAGCTTTCTTT. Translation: CASSIPGGANTEAFF. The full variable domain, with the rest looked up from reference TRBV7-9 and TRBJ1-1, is DTGVSQNPRHKITKRGQNVTFRCDPISEHNRLYWYRQTLGQGPEFLTYFQNEAQLEKSRLLSDRFSAERPKGSFSTLEIQRTEQGDSAMYLCASSIPGGANTEAFFGQGTRLTVV.

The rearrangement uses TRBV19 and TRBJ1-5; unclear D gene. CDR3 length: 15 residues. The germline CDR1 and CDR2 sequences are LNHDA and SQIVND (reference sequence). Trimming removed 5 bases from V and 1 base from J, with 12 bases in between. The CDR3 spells CASSLGITSNQPQHF. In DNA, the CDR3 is TGTGCCAGTAGTCTCGGGATCACAAGCAATCAGCCCCAGCATTTT.

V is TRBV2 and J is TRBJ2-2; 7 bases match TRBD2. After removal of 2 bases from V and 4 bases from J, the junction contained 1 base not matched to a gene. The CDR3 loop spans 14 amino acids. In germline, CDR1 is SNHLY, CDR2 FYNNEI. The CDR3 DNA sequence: TGTGCCAGCAGTGAAAGCGGGGCCACCGGGGAGCTGTTTTTT. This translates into CASSESGATGELFF.

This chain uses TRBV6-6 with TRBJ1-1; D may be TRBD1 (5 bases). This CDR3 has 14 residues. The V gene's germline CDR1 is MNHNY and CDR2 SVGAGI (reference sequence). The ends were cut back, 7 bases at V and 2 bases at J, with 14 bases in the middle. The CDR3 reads CASTSDSFNTEAFF. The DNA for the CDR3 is TGTGCCAGCACCTCAGACAGCTTTAACACTGAAGCTTTCTTT.

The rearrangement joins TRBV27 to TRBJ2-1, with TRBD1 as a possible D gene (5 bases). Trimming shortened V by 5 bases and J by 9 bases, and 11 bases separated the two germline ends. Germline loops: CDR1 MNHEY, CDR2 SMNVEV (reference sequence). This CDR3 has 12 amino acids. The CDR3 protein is CASSVRGVEQFF. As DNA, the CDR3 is TGTGCCAGCAGTGTTAGGGGTGTTGAGCAGTTCTTC.

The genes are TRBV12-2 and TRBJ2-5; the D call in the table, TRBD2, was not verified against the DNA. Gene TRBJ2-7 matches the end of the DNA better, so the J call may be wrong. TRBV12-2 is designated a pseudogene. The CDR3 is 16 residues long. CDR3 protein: CASRPNYGGGSYEQYF. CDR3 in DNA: TGTGCAAGTCGTCCGAACTATGGGGGGGGGTCCTACGAGCAGTACTTC.

This chain's CDR3 is CASSYIGGGQAFF. The CDR3 coding sequence is TGTGCCAGCAGTTACATAGGGGGGGGTCAGGCTTTCTTT. The V call is TRBV6-6, the J call TRBJ1-1, with D possibly being TRBD1 (6 bases). CDR1 is MNHNY, CDR2 SVGAGI, per germline (reference sequence). V gave up 2 bases and J gave up 11 bases, with 15 bases separating them. This CDR3 is built from 13 residues.

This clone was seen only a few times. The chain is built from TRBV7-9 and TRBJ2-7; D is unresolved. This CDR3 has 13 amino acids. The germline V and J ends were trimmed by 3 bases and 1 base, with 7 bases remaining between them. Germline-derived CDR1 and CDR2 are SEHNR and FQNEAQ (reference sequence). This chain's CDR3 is CASSFDLSYEQYF. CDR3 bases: TGTGCCAGCAGCTTTGACTTATCCTACGAGCAGTACTTC.

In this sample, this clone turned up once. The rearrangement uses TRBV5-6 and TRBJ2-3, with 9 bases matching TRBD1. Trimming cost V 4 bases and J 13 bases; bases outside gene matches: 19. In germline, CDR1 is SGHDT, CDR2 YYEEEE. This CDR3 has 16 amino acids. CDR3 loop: CASSPVGFAGTGSEYF. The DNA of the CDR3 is TGTGCCAGCAGCCCAGTTGGGTTCGCCGGGACAGGGTCGGAGTATTTT.

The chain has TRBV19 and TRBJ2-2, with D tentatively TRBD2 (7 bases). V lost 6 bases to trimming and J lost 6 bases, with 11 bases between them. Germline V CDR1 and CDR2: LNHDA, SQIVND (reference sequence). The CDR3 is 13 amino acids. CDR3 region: CASRQGGPGELFF. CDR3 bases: TGTGCCAGTAGACAGGGAGGGCCCGGGGAGCTGTTTTTT.

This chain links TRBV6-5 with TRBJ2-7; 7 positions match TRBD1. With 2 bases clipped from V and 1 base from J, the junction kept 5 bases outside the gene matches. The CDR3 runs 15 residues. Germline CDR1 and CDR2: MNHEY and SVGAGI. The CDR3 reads CASSYTGTESYEQYF. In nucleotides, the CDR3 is TGTGCCAGCAGTTACACCGGGACAGAATCCTACGAGCAGTACTTC.

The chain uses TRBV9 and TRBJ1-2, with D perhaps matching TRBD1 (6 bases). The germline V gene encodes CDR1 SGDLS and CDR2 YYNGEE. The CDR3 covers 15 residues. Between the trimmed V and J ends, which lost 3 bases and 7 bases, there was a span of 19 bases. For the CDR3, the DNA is TGTGCCAGCAGCGGTAACAGGGCCCTTGAGGGTGGCTACACCTTC. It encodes CASSGNRALEGGYTF.

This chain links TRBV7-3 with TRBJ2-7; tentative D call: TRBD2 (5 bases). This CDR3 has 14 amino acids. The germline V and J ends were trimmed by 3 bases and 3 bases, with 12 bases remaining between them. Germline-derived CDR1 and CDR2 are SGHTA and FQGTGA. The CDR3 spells CASSFGVGFYEQYF. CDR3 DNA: TGTGCCAGCAGCTTCGGGGTAGGCTTCTACGAGCAGTACTTC.

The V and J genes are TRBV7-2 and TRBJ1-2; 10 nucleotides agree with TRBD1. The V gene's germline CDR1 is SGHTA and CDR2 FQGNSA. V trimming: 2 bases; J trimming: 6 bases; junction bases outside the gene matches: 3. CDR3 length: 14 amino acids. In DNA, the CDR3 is TGTGCCAGCAGCTTATCCGGACAGGGGGATGGCTACACCTTC. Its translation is CASSLSGQGDGYTF.

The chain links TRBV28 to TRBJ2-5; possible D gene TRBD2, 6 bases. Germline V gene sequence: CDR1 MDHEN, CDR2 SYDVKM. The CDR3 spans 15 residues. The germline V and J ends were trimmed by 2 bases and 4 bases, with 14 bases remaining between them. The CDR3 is CASSLGRGGLETQYF. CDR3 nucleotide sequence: TGTGCCAGCAGTTTAGGAAGGGGAGGATTAGAGACCCAGTACTTC.

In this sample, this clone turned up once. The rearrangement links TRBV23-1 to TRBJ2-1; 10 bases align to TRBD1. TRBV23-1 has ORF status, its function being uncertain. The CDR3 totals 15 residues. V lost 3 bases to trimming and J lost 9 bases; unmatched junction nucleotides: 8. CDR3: CASSHPGTGELEQFF. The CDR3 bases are TGCGCCAGCAGTCATCCCGGGACAGGGGAACTTGAGCAGTTCTTC.

CDR3 region: CASSQDQGQGYEKLFF. Here the CDR3 DNA reads TGCGCCAGCAGCCAAGATCAGGGACAGGGGTACGAAAAACTGTTTTTT. The V call is TRBV4-3, the J call TRBJ1-4, with 10 bases lining up with TRBD1. From germline, CDR1 is LGHNA and CDR2 YSLEER. This CDR3 region has 16 residues. V shed 0 bases, J shed 8 bases, and the junction held 6 bases outside the gene matches.

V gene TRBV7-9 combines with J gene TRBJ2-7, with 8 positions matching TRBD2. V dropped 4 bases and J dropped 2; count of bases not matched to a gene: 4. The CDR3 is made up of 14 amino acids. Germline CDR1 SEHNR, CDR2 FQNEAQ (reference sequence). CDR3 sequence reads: CASSSGLATYEQYF. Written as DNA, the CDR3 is TGTGCCAGCAGCTCCGGACTAGCTACCTACGAGCAGTACTTC.

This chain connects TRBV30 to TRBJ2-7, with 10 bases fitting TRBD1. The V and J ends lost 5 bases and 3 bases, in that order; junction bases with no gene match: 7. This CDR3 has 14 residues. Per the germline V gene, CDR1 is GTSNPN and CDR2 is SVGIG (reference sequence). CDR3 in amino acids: CAWDEDRGDYEQYF. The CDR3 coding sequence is TGTGCCTGGGATGAGGACAGGGGGGACTACGAGCAGTACTTC.

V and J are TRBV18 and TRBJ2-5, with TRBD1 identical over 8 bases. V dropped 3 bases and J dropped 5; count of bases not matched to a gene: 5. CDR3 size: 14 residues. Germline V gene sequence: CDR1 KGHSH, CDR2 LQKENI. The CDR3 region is CASSPPGGRETQYF. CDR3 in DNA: TGTGCCAGCTCACCTCCAGGGGGCCGGGAGACCCAGTACTTC. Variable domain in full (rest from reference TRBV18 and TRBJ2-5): NAGVMQNPRHLVRRRGQEARLRCSPMKGHSHVYWYRQLPEEGLKFMVYLQKENIIDESGMPKERFSAEFPKEGPSILRIQQVVRGDSAAYFCASSPPGGRETQYFGPGTRLLVL.

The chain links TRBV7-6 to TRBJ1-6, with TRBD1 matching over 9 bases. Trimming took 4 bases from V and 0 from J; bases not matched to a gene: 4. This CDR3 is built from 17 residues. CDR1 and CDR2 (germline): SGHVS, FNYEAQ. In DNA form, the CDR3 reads TGTGCCAGCAGCTCAGGGACAGGGAACTCCTATAATTCACCCCTCCACTTT. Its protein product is CASSSGTGNSYNSPLHF.

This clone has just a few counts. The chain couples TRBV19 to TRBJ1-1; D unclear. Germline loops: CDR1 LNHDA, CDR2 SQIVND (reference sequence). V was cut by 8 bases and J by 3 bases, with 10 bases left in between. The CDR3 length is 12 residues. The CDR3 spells CASSRRDTEAFF. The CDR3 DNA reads TGTGCCAGTTCCCGCCGGGACACTGAAGCTTTCTTT.

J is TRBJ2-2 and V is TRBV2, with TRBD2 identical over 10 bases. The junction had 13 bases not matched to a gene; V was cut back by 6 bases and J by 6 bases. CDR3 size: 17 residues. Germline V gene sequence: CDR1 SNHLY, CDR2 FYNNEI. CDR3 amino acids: CASSGGASGGASGELFF. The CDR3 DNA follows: TGTGCCAGCAGCGGAGGCGCTAGCGGGGGAGCCTCCGGGGAGCTGTTTTTT. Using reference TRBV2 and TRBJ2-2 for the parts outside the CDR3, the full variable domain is EPEVTQTPSHQVTQMGQEVILRCVPISNHLYFYWYRQILGQKVEFLVSFYNNEISEKSEIFDDQFSVERPDGSNFTLKIRSTKLEDSAMYFCASSGGASGGASGELFFGEGSRLTVL.

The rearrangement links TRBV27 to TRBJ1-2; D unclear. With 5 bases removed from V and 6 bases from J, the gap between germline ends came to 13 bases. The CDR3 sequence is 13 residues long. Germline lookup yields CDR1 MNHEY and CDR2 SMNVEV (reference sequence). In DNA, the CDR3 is TGTGCCAGCAGTACGATCTTACGAGATGGCTACACCTTC. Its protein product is CASSTILRDGYTF.

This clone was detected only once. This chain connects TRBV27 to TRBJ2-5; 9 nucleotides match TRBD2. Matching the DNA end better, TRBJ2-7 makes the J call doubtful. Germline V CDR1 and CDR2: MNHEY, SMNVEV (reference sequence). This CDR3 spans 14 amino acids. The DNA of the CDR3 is TGTGCCAGCAGTTTTGTAGCGGGAGCCTACGAGCAGTACTTC. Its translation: CASSFVAGAYEQYF.

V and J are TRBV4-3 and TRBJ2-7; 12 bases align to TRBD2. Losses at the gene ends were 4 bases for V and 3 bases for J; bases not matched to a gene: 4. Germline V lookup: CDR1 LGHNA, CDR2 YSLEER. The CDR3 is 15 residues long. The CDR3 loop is CASSLGLAGVYEQYF. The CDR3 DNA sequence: TGCGCCAGCAGCCTGGGACTAGCGGGTGTCTACGAGCAGTACTTC.